This T cell receptor beta chain stems from a study of shared clonotypes between healthy human individuals. The wider study: The cohort comprised a couple of women and a few men. Their ages spanned 18 to 49 years.

The CDR3 runs 13 residues. The germline gives CDR1 SGHTA, CDR2 FQGNSA. V gave up 3 bases and J gave up 10 bases; unmatched junction bases: 5. Here immunoSEQ multiplex PCR was the method, and the copy in TCRdb shows in-frame clones only, minus some. This sample has about half a million clones, with 75% to 85% found just once. Findings and limits, study-wide: Represented genetic and exposure-history diversity was restricted by having few donors.

Details on this clone: Its matching antigen is unknown.

The rearrangement links TRBV7-2 to TRBJ2-1, with 8 bases matching TRBD1. The TCR originated in a woman aged 40 to 55 in good health. Some clones in this sample may be carry-over from other donors' samples. What was sequenced was PBMCs. The CDR3 region has the DNA TGTGCCAGCAGCTTGGACAGGGTCTGGGAGCAGTTCTTC. It specifies CASSLDRVWEQFF.